The 18 T cell receptor beta chains reported below all come from one sample, sequenced in a study of somatic mutations in cytotoxic T cells in rheumatoid arthritis. Sequencing used immunoSEQ multiplex PCR; TCRdb keeps in-frame clones, though not all of them. The table has 25,000 to 30,000 clones, around 80% seen once; the top ten hold about 5%. The sequenced sample was CD8+ T cells sorted from blood. All receptors come from a man aged 50 to 59 in good health.

This clone was recorded only once. This chain links TRBV6-5 with TRBJ1-1, with 7 bases lining up with TRBD1. The CDR3 sequence is 15 residues long. Losses at the gene ends were 2 bases for V and 4 bases for J; bases not matched to a gene: 7. Germline V gene lookup returns CDR1 MNHEY and CDR2 SVGAGI. The CDR3: CASSYEHQGGTEAFF. The DNA of the CDR3 is TGTGCCAGCAGTTACGAACATCAGGGGGGCACTGAAGCTTTCTTT.

The chain links TRBV5-1 to TRBJ1-1, with no clear D. V dropped 0 bases and J dropped 1 base, with 7 bases sitting between them. CDR3 length: 14 residues. The V gene's germline CDR1 is SGHRS and CDR2 YFSETQ. The CDR3 loop reads CASSLAYQNTEAFF. The CDR3, as DNA: TGCGCCAGCAGCTTGGCGTACCAGAACACTGAAGCTTTCTTT.

The chain uses TRBV2 and TRBJ2-3; 8 bases align to TRBD2. The germline V gene encodes CDR1 SNHLY and CDR2 FYNNEI. The CDR3 runs 14 residues. V was clipped by 8 bases and J by 4 bases; unmatched bases: 8. CDR3 in DNA: TGTGCCAGCCCGGGACTAGACTTTGCAGATACGCAGTATTTT. The encoded protein is CASPGLDFADTQYF.

The chain links TRBV10-3 to TRBJ2-7; D gene ambiguous. V shed 2 bases and J shed 0 bases, with 5 bases lying between them. CDR3 size: 13 residues. Germline loops: CDR1 ENHRY, CDR2 SYGVKD. The CDR3 protein is CAISESSSYEQYF. The CDR3 bases are TGTGCCATCAGTGAGAGTTCCTCCTACGAGCAGTACTTC.

The chain joins TRBV6-9 to TRBJ2-7; tentative D call: TRBD1 (5 bases). Trimming shortened V by 4 bases and J by 0 bases, and 16 bases separated the two germline ends. The germline V gene encodes CDR1 MNHGY and CDR2 SVAAGI. The CDR3 sequence is 16 residues long. The CDR3 region is CASSSPPRASSYEQYF. CDR3 nucleotides: TGTGCCAGCAGTTCCCCCCCCAGGGCCAGCTCCTACGAGCAGTACTTC.

The chain recombines TRBV5-6 with TRBJ1-5, with D tentatively TRBD1 (5 bases). The CDR3 has 16 amino acids. CDR1 is SGHDT and CDR2 is YYEEEE in the germline V gene. V lost 0 bases, J lost 0 bases, and 10 bases lay in between. CDR3 coding DNA: TGTGCCAGCAGCTTGGGGGGACGAAATAGCAATCAGCCCCAGCATTTT. This translates into CASSLGGRNSNQPQHF.

J is TRBJ2-2 and V is TRBV6-1; no reliable D call. There are 15 residues in the CDR3. V lost 7 bases and J lost 0, with 12 bases in between. CDR1 and CDR2 (germline): MNHNS, SASEGT. The CDR3 DNA sequence: TGTGCCAGCACTGTCAGGTTGGCGAACACCGGGGAGCTGTTTTTT. Protein: CASTVRLANTGELFF.

The chain uses TRBV19 and TRBJ1-1; TRBD1 is a possible D gene (6 bases). V lost 6 bases to trimming and J lost 0 bases, with 11 bases between them. This CDR3 region has 14 residues. Germline V gene sequence: CDR1 LNHDA, CDR2 SQIVND (reference sequence). The CDR3 region has the DNA TGTGCCAGTAGCTCGGACAGACTGAACACTGAAGCTTTCTTT. This encodes CASSSDRLNTEAFF.

The V and J genes are TRBV27 and TRBJ2-1; D perhaps matches TRBD2 (6 bases). V was clipped by 3 bases and J by 9 bases, with 9 bases between them. There are 12 residues in the CDR3. The germline CDR1 and CDR2 sequences are MNHEY and SMNVEV (reference sequence). CDR3 loop: CASSFGTREQFF. The CDR3 DNA reads TGTGCCAGCAGTTTCGGGACTCGTGAGCAGTTCTTC.

The rearrangement links TRBV19 to TRBJ2-1; 7 nucleotides match TRBD2. J gave up 5 bases and V 7 bases, and 11 bases lay outside the gene matches. Per the germline V gene, CDR1 is LNHDA and CDR2 is SQIVND (reference sequence). CDR3 length: 15 residues. The CDR3 here is CASMAGEGEDNEQFF. The CDR3 nucleotides are TGTGCCAGTATGGCGGGGGAAGGGGAGGACAATGAGCAGTTCTTC.

The J gene is TRBJ2-5, the V gene TRBV10-3; the match to TRBD2 covers 8 bases. The J call is uncertain, as TRBJ2-7 better fits the DNA end. Germline values: CDR1 ENHRY, CDR2 SYGVKD. This CDR3 spans 15 amino acids. CDR3 in DNA: TGTGCCATCAGGACCCCCCGAGCGGGAGCCTACGAGCAGTACTTC. Translated: CAIRTPRAGAYEQYF.

Only a few counts were recorded for this clone. The chain combines TRBV6-5 with TRBJ2-7, with D unclear. Trimming pared 2 bases from V and 5 bases from J, leaving 10 bases between. The CDR3 contains 13 residues. Per germline, CDR1 MNHEY and CDR2 SVGAGI. CDR3 region: CASSYGARNEQYF. In nucleotides, the CDR3 is TGTGCCAGCAGTTACGGCGCTCGGAACGAGCAGTACTTC.

The chain combines TRBV6-1 with TRBJ2-7; TRBD2 matches at 7 bases. CDR3 length equals 15 residues. The germline V gene encodes CDR1 MNHNS and CDR2 SASEGT. With 5 bases clipped from V and 4 bases from J, the junction kept 11 bases outside the gene matches. The CDR3 DNA sequence: TGTGCCAGCAGTCCCCGAGTCCGGGGGGAATACGAGCAGTACTTC. This translates into CASSPRVRGEYEQYF.

The chain's CDR3 is CASSAVDKSHEQYF. The CDR3 DNA follows: TGTGCCAGCAGCGCCGTTGACAAAAGTCACGAGCAGTACTTC. This chain uses TRBV9 with TRBJ2-7; D remains unclear. Trimming took 3 bases from V and 5 from J, leaving 15 bases between them. This CDR3 has 14 amino acids. The germline V gene encodes CDR1 SGDLS and CDR2 YYNGEE.

This chain joins TRBV6-5 and TRBJ1-1; TRBD1 matches at 7 bases. CDR3 length: 15 amino acids. The V and J ends lost 3 bases and 0 bases, in that order; junction bases with no gene match: 4. Germline CDR1 is MNHEY and CDR2 is SVGAGI. The chain's CDR3 is CASSYRDSMNTEAFF. The CDR3 DNA follows: TGTGCCAGCAGTTATAGGGACAGTATGAACACTGAAGCTTTCTTT.

In this sample, this clone turned up once. The V gene is TRBV27, the J gene TRBJ2-1; D call uncertain. This CDR3 is built from 14 residues. V lost 8 bases and J 6 bases, leaving 17 bases between the germline ends. Germline values: CDR1 MNHEY, CDR2 SMNVEV (reference sequence). The CDR3 region is CASRLPSPLNEQFF. As DNA, the CDR3 is TGTGCCAGCCGACTCCCTAGTCCCCTCAATGAGCAGTTCTTC.

The chain combines TRBV10-2 with TRBJ2-2, with TRBD2 matching 9 bases. The germline V gene has CDR1 WSHSY and CDR2 SAAADI. V dropped 8 bases and J dropped 5; count of bases not matched to a gene: 9. The CDR3 spans 15 residues. The CDR3 DNA follows: TGCGCCAGCGGGTTAGCGGGAGTGCGGACCGGGGAGCTGTTTTTT. This sequence encodes CASGLAGVRTGELFF.

The count of this clone is one. The V gene is TRBV25-1, the J gene TRBJ1-3; the D gene is possibly TRBD1 (6 bases). With 4 bases removed from V and 0 bases from J, the gap between germline ends came to 19 bases. Germline V gives CDR1 MGHDK, CDR2 SYGVNS. This CDR3 region has 18 residues. The chain's CDR3 is CASSALGATDRSGNTIYF. CDR3 DNA sequence: TGTGCCAGCAGTGCCCTGGGGGCGACAGACCGCTCTGGAAACACCATATATTTT.